These 7 T cell receptor beta chains were sequenced from one sample in a study of shared clonotypes between healthy human individuals. The repertoire was sequenced with immunoSEQ multiplex PCR; TCRdb's copy has only in-frame clones and lacks some. Of some 1.5 million clones detected, approximately 98% appear once; the ten largest clones hold approximately 0.44%. Sequencing used naive CD4+ T cells sorted from blood. As for subset: CD45RA+ positively selected. These TCRs come from a man aged 25 to 40 in good health.

The chain carries TRBV7-2 and TRBJ2-2; D unresolved. This CDR3 has 14 residues. V was trimmed by 5 bases and J by 1 base, leaving 8 bases between them. Germline V gene lookup returns CDR1 SGHTA and CDR2 FQGNSA. CDR3 residues: CASSPDGNTGELFF. The CDR3 region has the DNA TGTGCCAGCAGCCCGGACGGGAACACCGGGGAGCTGTTTTTT. The entire variable domain, with the rest obtained from reference TRBV7-2 and TRBJ2-2, is as follows: GAGVSQSPSNKVTEKGKDVELRCDPISGHTALYWYRQSLGQGLEFLIYFQGNSAPDKSGLPSDRFSAERTGGSVSTLTIQRTQQEDSAVYLCASSPDGNTGELFFGEGSRLTVL.

A remark on this clone: The junction shows a germline mismatch at one end, possibly a read error. This rearrangement joins TRBV7-9 to TRBJ2-7; 8 positions agree with TRBD2. The CDR3 is 12 residues long. Per the germline V gene, CDR1 is SEHNR and CDR2 is FQNEAQ (reference sequence). CDR3 coding DNA: TGTGCCAGCAGCTTAATTAGCGGGAAATCTCTTTTC. Translation: CASSLISGKSLF.

This sequence joins TRBV14 and TRBJ2-2; TRBD2 agrees at 7 bases. Germline trimming cut 2 bases from V and 4 bases from J; bases unmatched to any gene: 1. In germline, CDR1 is SGHDN, CDR2 FVKESK. The CDR3 totals 14 residues. In DNA form, the CDR3 reads TGTGCCAGCAGCCAAAAGCGGGGCACCGGGGAGCTGTTTTTT. This encodes CASSQKRGTGELFF.

This clone occurred once. The CDR3 region is CASTFTDTQYF. DNA of the CDR3: TGTGCCAGCACCTTCACAGATACGCAGTATTTT. The J gene is TRBJ2-3, the V gene TRBV11-2, with D unresolved. The germline V gene encodes CDR1 SGHAT and CDR2 FQNNGV. The CDR3 extends over 11 amino acids. Trimming took off 7 bases at V and 2 bases at J, with 4 bases between the two ends. The full variable domain, with the rest looked up from reference TRBV11-2 and TRBJ2-3, is EAGVAQSPRYKIIEKRQSVAFWCNPISGHATLYWYQQILGQGPKLLIQFQNNGVVDDSQLPKDRFSAERLKGVDSTLKIQPAKLEDSAVYLCASTFTDTQYFGPGTRLTVL.

This chain uses TRBV7-2 with TRBJ2-1; the D gene is possibly TRBD1 (5 bases). The CDR3 has 13 residues. The V and J ends lost 2 bases and 9 bases respectively, with 11 bases between them. In germline, CDR1 is SGHTA, CDR2 FQGNSA. DNA for the CDR3: TGTGCCAGCAGCTTACGCAGGGAAGCTGAGCAGTTCTTC. This encodes CASSLRREAEQFF.

J is TRBJ2-7 and V is TRBV18; D unclear. Trimming pared 2 bases from V and 2 bases from J, leaving 7 bases between. This CDR3 has 13 residues. Germline CDR1 and CDR2: KGHSH and LQKENI. The CDR3 region is CASSPGPAYEQYF. Written as DNA, the CDR3 is TGTGCCAGCTCACCAGGACCGGCCTACGAGCAGTACTTC.

CDR3 DNA sequence: TGTGCCAGCAGTGCGTTACCTAGCGCTGAAGCTTTCTTT. Translating gives CASSALPSAEAFF. The chain employs TRBV6-1 and TRBJ1-1, with D unclear. Germline V gene lookup returns CDR1 MNHNS and CDR2 SASEGT. Deletions cut 4 bases from V and 6 bases from J, with 12 bases between. The CDR3 runs 13 residues.